The 15 T cell receptor beta chains listed next were all sequenced from one sample in a study of CXCR3-negative and CXCR3-positive naive CD8 T cells. General study findings and limits: Naive CXCR3-positive cells had TRB CDR3s more hydrophobic than those of CXCR3-negative naive cells.

Antigen specificity for these receptors is unknown. Through 5' RACE with UMI labels, the TRB cDNA libraries were prepared. TCRdb reprocessed the 5' RACE reads, with one entry per CDR3 protein and no DNA. This sample contains 90,000 to 150,000 distinct CDR3 sequences. Sample: naive CXCR3+ CD8+ T cells from blood. The subset: CD45RO-CCR7+CD27+CD95- naive CD8+ T cells expressing CXCR3 (TNR3+). These TCRs come from a human donor in good health. Some clones in this sample may be carry-over from other donors' samples.

The genes are TRBV15 and TRBJ2-3; TCRdb's D call of TRBD1 is untestable without DNA. The V gene's germline CDR1 is LNHNV and CDR2 YYDKDF (reference sequence). CDR3 size: 14 residues. Here the CDR3 reads CATCSSGAPDTQYF.

The chain uses TRBV29-1 and TRBJ2-3; there is no DNA to check the TCRdb D call of TRBD1. CDR3 length: 12 residues. Germline CDR1 and CDR2: SQVTM and ANQGSEA. The CDR3 loop reads CSVEQGPYTQYF.

The chain employs TRBV29-1 and TRBJ2-2. The CDR3 length is 12 residues. CDR1 SQVTM and CDR2 ANQGSEA come from the germline V gene. CDR3 residues: CSVEDGTGELFF.

The chain links TRBV20-1 to TRBJ1-5. Looked up from germline, CDR1 is DFQATT and CDR2 is SNEGSKA (reference sequence). CDR3 size: 17 residues. The CDR3 sequence: CSARDLGPADSNQPQHF.

This chain connects TRBV7-9 to TRBJ1-6. CDR1 is SEHNR, CDR2 FQNEAQ, per germline (reference sequence). The CDR3 consists of 12 residues. This CDR3 reads CASSFRNSPLHF.

The chain employs TRBV14 and TRBJ2-6. CDR1 SGHDN and CDR2 FVKESK come from the germline V gene. CDR3 size: 13 residues. The CDR3: CASSQWGPNVLTF.

The chain joins TRBV11-2 to TRBJ2-5; TCRdb's D gene call, TRBD1, goes unchecked for lack of DNA. Looked up from germline, CDR1 is SGHAT and CDR2 is FQNNGV. The CDR3 consists of 15 residues. The CDR3 region is CASSLEYAGAETQYF.

The chain is built from TRBV4-1 and TRBJ2-1. The CDR3 is 14 amino acids. The germline V gene encodes CDR1 MGHRA and CDR2 YSYEKL. CDR3 amino acids: CASSQDGLYNEQFF.

The rearrangement joins TRBV29-1 to TRBJ2-3; the D call from TCRdb, TRBD1, cannot be confirmed without DNA. This CDR3 region has 17 residues. Per the germline V gene, CDR1 is SQVTM and CDR2 is ANQGSEA. Here the CDR3 reads CSVEVGLEEGASDTQYF.

CDR3 sequence: CASNLKGGASYEQYF. The gene calls are TRBV5-1 and TRBJ2-7; TCRdb calls TRBD2, which cannot be checked without DNA. The CDR3 is made up of 15 amino acids. Germline assignment: CDR1 SGHRS and CDR2 YFSETQ.

The chain joins TRBV7-3 to TRBJ2-3; lacking DNA, the TRBD1 call made by TCRdb goes unchecked. CDR3 length: 16 residues. The germline V gene encodes CDR1 SGHTA and CDR2 FQGTGA. The CDR3 reads CASSLSAYSSTDTQYF.

The gene calls are TRBV12-3 or TRBV12-4 and TRBJ2-7; TCRdb reports TRBD1, a call that lacks DNA to check it against. This CDR3 is 13 amino acids long. CDR3 sequence: CASTLGGTDEQYF.

This chain's CDR3 is CASSQAPGAFYEQYF. V usage is TRBV4-3 and J usage is TRBJ2-7; TCRdb reports TRBD1, a call that lacks DNA to check it against. CDR1 and CDR2 from the germline V gene are LGHNA and YSLEER. The CDR3 is 15 amino acids.

The gene calls are TRBV29-1 and TRBJ2-3; lacking DNA, the TRBD2 call made by TCRdb goes unchecked. This CDR3 is built from 17 residues. The germline V gene encodes CDR1 SQVTM and CDR2 ANQGSEA. The CDR3 is CSAGDLAGAYGTDTQYF.

The rearrangement uses TRBV5-6 and TRBJ2-5; TCRdb outputs TRBD1, but without DNA this stays unchecked. The CDR3 spans 17 residues. CDR1 and CDR2 from the germline V gene are SGHDT and YYEEEE. The CDR3 reads CASSRQIQGISRETQYF.